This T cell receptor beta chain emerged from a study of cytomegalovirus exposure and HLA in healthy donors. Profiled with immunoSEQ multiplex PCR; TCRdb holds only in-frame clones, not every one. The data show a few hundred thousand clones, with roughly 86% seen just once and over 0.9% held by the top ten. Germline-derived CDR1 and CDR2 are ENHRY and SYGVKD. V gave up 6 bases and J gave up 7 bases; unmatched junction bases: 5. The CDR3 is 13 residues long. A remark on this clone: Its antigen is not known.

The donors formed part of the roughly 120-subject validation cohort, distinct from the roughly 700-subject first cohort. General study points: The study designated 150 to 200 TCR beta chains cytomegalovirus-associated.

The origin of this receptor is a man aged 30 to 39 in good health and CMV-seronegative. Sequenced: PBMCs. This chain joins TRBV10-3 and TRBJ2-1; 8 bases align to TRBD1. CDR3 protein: CAISGQGKNEQFF. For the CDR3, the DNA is TGTGCCATCAGCGGACAGGGCAAAAATGAGCAGTTCTTC.